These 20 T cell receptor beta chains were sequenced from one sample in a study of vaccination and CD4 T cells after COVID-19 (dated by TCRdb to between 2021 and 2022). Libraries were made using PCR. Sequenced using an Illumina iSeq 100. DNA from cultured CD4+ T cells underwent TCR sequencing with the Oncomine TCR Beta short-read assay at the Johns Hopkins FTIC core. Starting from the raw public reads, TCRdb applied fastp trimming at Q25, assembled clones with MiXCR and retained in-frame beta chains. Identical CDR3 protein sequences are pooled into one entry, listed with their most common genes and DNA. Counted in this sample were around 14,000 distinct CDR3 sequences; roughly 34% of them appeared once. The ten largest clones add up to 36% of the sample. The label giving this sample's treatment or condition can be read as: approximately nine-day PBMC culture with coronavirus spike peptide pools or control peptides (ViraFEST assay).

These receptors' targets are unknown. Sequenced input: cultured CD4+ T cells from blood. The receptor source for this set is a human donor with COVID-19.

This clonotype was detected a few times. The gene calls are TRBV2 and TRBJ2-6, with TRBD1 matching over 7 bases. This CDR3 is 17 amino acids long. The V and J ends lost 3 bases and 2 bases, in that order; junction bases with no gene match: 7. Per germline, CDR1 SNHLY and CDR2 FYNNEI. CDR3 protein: CASSEYRGSAGANVLTF. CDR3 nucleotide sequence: TGTGCCAGCAGTGAGTACAGGGGATCAGCTGGGGCCAACGTCCTGACTTTC.

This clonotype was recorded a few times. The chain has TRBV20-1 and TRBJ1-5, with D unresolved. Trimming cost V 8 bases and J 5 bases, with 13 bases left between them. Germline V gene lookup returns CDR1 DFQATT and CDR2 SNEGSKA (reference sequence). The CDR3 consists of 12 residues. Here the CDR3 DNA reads TGCAGTACTTGGGCGGGCGATCAGCCCCAGCATTTT. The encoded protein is CSTWAGDQPQHF.

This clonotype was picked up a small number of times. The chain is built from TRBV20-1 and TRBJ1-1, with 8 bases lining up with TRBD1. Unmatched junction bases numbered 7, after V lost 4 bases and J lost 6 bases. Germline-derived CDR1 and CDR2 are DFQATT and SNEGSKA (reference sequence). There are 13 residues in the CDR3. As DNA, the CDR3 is TGCAGTGCTAAAGCAGACAGGGGCTCTGAAGCTTTCTTT. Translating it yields CSAKADRGSEAFF.

Here the CDR3 DNA reads TGTGCCCTTCGGGGGGCGCTGGGGACTGAAGCTTTCTTT. Its translation is CALRGALGTEAFF. This rearrangement joins TRBV6-1 to TRBJ1-1; weak D call: TRBD1 (6 bases). Germline V gene data show CDR1 as MNHNS and CDR2 as SASEGT. Trimming shortened V by 11 bases and J by 5 bases, and 18 bases separated the two germline ends. The CDR3 totals 13 residues.

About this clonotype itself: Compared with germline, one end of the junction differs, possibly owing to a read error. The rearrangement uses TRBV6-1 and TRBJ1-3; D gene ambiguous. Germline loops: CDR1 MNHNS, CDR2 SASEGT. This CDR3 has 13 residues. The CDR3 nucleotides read TGTGCCAGCAGCGAAGAAAGAGGAAACACCATATATTTT. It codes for CASSEERGNTIYF.

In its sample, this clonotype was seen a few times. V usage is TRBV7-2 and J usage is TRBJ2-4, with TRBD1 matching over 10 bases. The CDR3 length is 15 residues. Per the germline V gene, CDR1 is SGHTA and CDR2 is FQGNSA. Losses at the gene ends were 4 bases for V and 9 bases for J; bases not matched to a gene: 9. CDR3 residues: CASSSGTGEVGIQYF. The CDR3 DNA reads TGTGCCAGCAGCTCCGGGACAGGGGAAGTTGGCATTCAGTACTTC.

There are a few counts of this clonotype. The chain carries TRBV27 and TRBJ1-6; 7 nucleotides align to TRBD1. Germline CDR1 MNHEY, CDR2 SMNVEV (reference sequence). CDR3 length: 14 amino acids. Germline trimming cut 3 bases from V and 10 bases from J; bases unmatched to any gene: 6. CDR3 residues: CASSFQGEGSPLHF. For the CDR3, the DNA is TGTGCCAGCAGTTTTCAGGGGGAGGGATCACCCCTCCACTTT.

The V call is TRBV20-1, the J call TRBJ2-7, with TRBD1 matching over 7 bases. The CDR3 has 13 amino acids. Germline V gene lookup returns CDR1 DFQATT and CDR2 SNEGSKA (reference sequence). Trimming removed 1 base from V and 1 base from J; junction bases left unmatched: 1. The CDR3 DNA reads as TGCAGTGCTAGAGGACAGGGTTCCTACGAGCAGTACTTC. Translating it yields CSARGQGSYEQYF.

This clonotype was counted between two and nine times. This chain's CDR3 is CASSFGHSYEQYF. The CDR3 DNA reads as TGTGCCAGCAGTTTTGGCCACTCCTACGAGCAGTACTTC. The chain recombines TRBV27 with TRBJ2-7; no clear D gene. The V and J ends lost 3 bases and 0 bases respectively, with 6 bases between them. In germline, CDR1 is MNHEY, CDR2 SMNVEV (reference sequence). The CDR3 covers 13 residues.

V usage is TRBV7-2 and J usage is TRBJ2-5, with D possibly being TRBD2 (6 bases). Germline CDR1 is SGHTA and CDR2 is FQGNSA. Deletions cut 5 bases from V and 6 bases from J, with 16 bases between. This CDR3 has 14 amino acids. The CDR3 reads CASSTTGGLQTQYF. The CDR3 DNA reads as TGTGCCAGCAGCACCACTGGGGGGTTACAGACCCAGTACTTC.

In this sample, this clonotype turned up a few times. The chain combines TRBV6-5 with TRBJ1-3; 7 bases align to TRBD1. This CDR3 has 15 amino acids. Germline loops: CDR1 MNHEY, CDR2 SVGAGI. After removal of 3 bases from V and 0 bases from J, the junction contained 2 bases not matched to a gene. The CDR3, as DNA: TGTGCCAGCAGTTATCGACAGGGCTCTGGAAACACCATATATTTT. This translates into CASSYRQGSGNTIYF.

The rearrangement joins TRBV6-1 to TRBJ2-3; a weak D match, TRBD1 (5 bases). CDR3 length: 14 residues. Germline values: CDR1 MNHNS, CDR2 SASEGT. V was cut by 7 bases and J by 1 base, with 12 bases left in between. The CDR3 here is CASKDSFGTDTQYF. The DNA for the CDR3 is TGTGCCAGCAAAGACAGTTTCGGCACAGATACGCAGTATTTT.

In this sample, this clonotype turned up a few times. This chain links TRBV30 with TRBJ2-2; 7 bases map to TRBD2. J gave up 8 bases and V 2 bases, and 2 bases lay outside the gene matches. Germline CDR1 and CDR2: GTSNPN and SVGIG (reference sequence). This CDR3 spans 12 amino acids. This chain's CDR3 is CAWSSSGGELFF. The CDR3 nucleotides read TGTGCCTGGAGTTCTAGCGGTGGGGAGCTGTTTTTT.

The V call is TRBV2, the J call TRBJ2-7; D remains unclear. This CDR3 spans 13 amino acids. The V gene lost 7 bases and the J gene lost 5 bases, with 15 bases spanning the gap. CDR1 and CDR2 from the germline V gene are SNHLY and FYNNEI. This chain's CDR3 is CASTQDIGHEQYF. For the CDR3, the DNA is TGTGCCAGCACCCAAGACATAGGGCACGAGCAGTACTTC.

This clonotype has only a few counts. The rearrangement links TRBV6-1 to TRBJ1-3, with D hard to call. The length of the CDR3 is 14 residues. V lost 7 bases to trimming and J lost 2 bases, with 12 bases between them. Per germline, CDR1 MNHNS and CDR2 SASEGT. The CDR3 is CASTPDTAGNTIYF. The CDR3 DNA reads TGTGCCAGCACTCCTGACACAGCTGGAAACACCATATATTTT.

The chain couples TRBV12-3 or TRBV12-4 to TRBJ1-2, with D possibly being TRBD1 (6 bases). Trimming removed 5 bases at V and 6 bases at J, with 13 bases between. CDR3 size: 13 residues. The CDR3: CASSNRGRNGYTF. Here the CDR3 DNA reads TGTGCCAGCAGTAATCGGGGGCGAAATGGCTACACCTTC.

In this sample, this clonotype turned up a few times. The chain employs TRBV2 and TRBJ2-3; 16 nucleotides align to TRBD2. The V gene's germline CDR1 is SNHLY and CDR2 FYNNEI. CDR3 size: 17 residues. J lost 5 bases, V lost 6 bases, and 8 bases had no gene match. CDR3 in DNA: TGTGCCAGCAGAGCCGGGACTAGCGGGGGGGGGCTAGATACGCAGTATTTT. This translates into CASRAGTSGGGLDTQYF. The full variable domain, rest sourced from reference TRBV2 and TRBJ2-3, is EPEVTQTPSHQVTQMGQEVILRCVPISNHLYFYWYRQILGQKVEFLVSFYNNEISEKSEIFDDQFSVERPDGSNFTLKIRSTKLEDSAMYFCASRAGTSGGGLDTQYFGPGTRLTVL.

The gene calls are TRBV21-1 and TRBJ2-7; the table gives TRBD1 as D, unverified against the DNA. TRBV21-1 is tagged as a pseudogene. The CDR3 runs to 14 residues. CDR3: CASSKGQGVGEQYF. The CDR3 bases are TGTGCCAGCAGCAAGGGACAGGGGGTCGGGGAGCAGTACTTC.

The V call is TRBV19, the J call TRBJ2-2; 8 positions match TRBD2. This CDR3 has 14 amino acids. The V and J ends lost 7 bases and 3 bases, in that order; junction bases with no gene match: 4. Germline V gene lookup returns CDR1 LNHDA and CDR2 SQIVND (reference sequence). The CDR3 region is CASTRRGDTGELFF. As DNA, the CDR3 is TGTGCCAGTACCCGGCGGGGGGACACCGGGGAGCTGTTTTTT.

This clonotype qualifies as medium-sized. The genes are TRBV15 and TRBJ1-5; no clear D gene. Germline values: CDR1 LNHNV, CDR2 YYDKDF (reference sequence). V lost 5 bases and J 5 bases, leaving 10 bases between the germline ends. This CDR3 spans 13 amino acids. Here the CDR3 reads CATSGRTHQPQHF. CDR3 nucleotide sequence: TGTGCCACCAGCGGACGGACTCATCAGCCCCAGCATTTT.